This T cell receptor beta chain was obtained from a study of cytomegalovirus exposure and HLA in healthy donors. Both 60 Vbeta primers and 13 Jbeta primers went into the PCR. This table comes from immunoSEQ multiplex PCR, and its TCRdb copy is limited to in-frame clones, with some not included. The profile covers around 190,000 clones, with roughly 80% appearing a single time and approximately 1.4% taken by the ten largest. The germline CDR1 and CDR2 sequences are MNHNS and SASEGT. Trimming removed 1 base at V and 2 bases at J, with 6 bases between. This CDR3 comprises 13 residues. The TCR originated in a woman aged 50 to 65 in good health and CMV-seronegative. The specimen sequenced was PBMCs. This rearrangement joins TRBV6-1 to TRBJ2-7, with D hard to call. In DNA, the CDR3 is TGTGCCAGCAGTGAAGACAGCCCCTACGAGCAGTACTTC. Amino acids: CASSEDSPYEQYF.